Presented here are 22 T cell receptor beta chains from one specimen sequenced in a study of T cell repertoires in aging, cancer and after chemotherapy. Multiplex touch-down PCR with TRB-A/B primers amplified rearranged V-D-J TRB sequences. Using its own MiXCR run on the multiplex PCR reads, TCRdb lists one record per CDR3 protein. The sample shows 2,000 to 3,000 distinct CDR3 sequences, approximately 25% of them seen only once. Peripheral blood genomic DNA, not sorted cells or RNA, was the template. The sequenced sample consisted of blood. These receptors were taken from a human donor with a solid tumor.

This chain uses TRBV20-1 with TRBJ2-7; possibly TRBD2 for D (6 bases). This CDR3 spans 16 amino acids. The V gene lost 0 bases and the J gene lost 4 bases, with 19 bases spanning the gap. Germline V CDR1 and CDR2: DFQATT, SNEGSKA (reference sequence). CDR3 sequence: CSARDGVGKTSYEQYF. CDR3 coding DNA: TGCAGTGCTAGAGATGGGGTTGGGAAGACTAGTTACGAGCAGTACTTC.

This clonotype was detected only a few times. V and J are TRBV30 and TRBJ1-5, with D uncertain. The CDR3 consists of 13 residues. CDR1 is GTSNPN, CDR2 SVGIG, per germline (reference sequence). Trimming pared 3 bases from V and 4 bases from J, leaving 10 bases between. The DNA of the CDR3 is TGTGCCTGGAGGGCCGACCCAAATCAGCCCCAGCATTTT. Translated, it gives CAWRADPNQPQHF.

The chain has TRBV6-5 and TRBJ2-1; perhaps TRBD1 as D (7 bases). In germline, CDR1 is MNHEY, CDR2 SVGAGI. The CDR3 totals 15 residues. Trimming removed 6 bases from V and 0 bases from J, with 12 bases in between. The CDR3 DNA sequence: TGTGCCAGCAGATCCAGGGGGGTCTCCTACAATGAGCAGTTCTTC. Translated: CASRSRGVSYNEQFF.

This clonotype came up a few times. The chain combines TRBV29-1 with TRBJ2-1; possible D gene TRBD2, 6 bases. V was clipped by 6 bases and J by 1 base, with 31 bases between them. The CDR3 sequence is 20 residues long. The germline V gene has CDR1 SQVTM and CDR2 ANQGSEA. The CDR3 DNA sequence: TGCAGCGTGGACTCCTCGGGACCGTGGGTAGAGGGGAGGTCCTACAATGAGCAGTTCTTC. This encodes CSVDSSGPWVEGRSYNEQFF.

The chain recombines TRBV28 with TRBJ2-1; unclear D gene. Germline V CDR1 and CDR2: MDHEN, SYDVKM. This CDR3 contains 11 residues. V gave up 7 bases and J gave up 2 bases, with 3 bases separating them. The CDR3 sequence is CASTTYNEQFF. In DNA, the CDR3 is TGTGCCAGCACGACCTACAATGAGCAGTTCTTC. The full variable domain, with the rest looked up from reference TRBV28 and TRBJ2-1, is DVKVTQSSRYLVKRTGEKVFLECVQDMDHENMFWYRQDPGLGLRLIYFSYDVKMKEKGDIPEGYSVSREKKERFSLILESASTNQTSMYLCASTTYNEQFFGPGTRLTVL.

Only a few counts were recorded for this clonotype. V and J are TRBV5-1 and TRBJ2-7; no reliable D call. CDR1 and CDR2 from the germline V gene are SGHRS and YFSETQ. CDR3 length equals 13 residues. The V end lost 2 bases, the J end lost 5 bases, and 11 bases lay between the germline ends. CDR3 nucleotides: TGCGCCAGCAGCTTCGACCCCTCGGACGAGCAGTACTTC. It codes for CASSFDPSDEQYF.

This clonotype came up a few times. J is TRBJ1-2 and V is TRBV10-3; D gene unclear. The CDR3 has 12 amino acids. Trimming cost V 0 bases and J 11 bases, with 10 bases left between them. Germline V gene lookup returns CDR1 ENHRY and CDR2 SYGVKD. CDR3 region: CAISESQRSYTF. The CDR3 coding sequence is TGTGCCATCAGTGAGTCTCAACGGAGTTACACCTTC.

This clonotype is termed medium-sized. The CDR3 sequence: CASREQGAGANVLTF. The CDR3 DNA follows: TGTGCCAGCAGGGAACAGGGGGCTGGGGCCAACGTCCTGACTTTC. The V gene is TRBV6-5, the J gene TRBJ2-6, with 8 bases that match TRBD1. The V segment lost 6 bases and the J segment 2 bases; nucleotides outside the gene matches: 3. Germline loops: CDR1 MNHEY, CDR2 SVGAGI. The CDR3 totals 15 residues.

The gene calls are TRBV30 and TRBJ2-2, with 11 bases matching TRBD2. CDR3 length: 16 residues. Trimming at V came to 5 bases and at J to 5 bases, leaving 10 bases not matched to a gene. CDR1 is GTSNPN and CDR2 is SVGIG in the germline V gene (reference sequence). The CDR3 DNA sequence: TGTGCCTGGCGCCCTAGCGGGAGGTCCCTTACCGGGGAGCTGTTTTTT. This gives the protein CAWRPSGRSLTGELFF.

This clonotype has a handful of counts. The genes are TRBV6-6 and TRBJ1-2, with TRBD1 matching over 11 bases. The germline gives CDR1 MNHNY, CDR2 SVGAGI (reference sequence). V trimming: 6 bases; J trimming: 4 bases; junction bases outside the gene matches: 10. There are 16 residues in the CDR3. In nucleotides, the CDR3 is TGTGCCAGCAGCCCCTCATCCGGGACAGGGGGCTATGGCTACACCTTC. Protein: CASSPSSGTGGYGYTF.

This clonotype was observed a handful of times. The V and J genes are TRBV7-2 and TRBJ1-6; D is unresolved. Germline V gene data show CDR1 as SGHTA and CDR2 as FQGNSA. V lost 4 bases and J lost 1, with 2 bases in between. This CDR3 spans 13 amino acids. The CDR3 coding sequence is TGTGCCAGCAGCTCGTCCTATAATTCACCCCTCCACTTT. This sequence encodes CASSSSYNSPLHF.

The V call is TRBV2, the J call TRBJ1-2; 7 positions agree with TRBD1. The CDR3 covers 13 residues. With 5 bases clipped from V and 8 bases from J, the junction kept 8 bases outside the gene matches. CDR1 and CDR2 from the germline V gene are SNHLY and FYNNEI. The CDR3 region is CASSTGVLPGYTF. The DNA of the CDR3 is TGTGCCAGCAGTACAGGGGTCCTACCAGGCTACACCTTC.

The CDR3 sequence: CASSLPVLRYNEQFF. The CDR3 DNA reads as TGTGCCAGCAGCTTACCGGTGCTCAGATACAATGAGCAGTTCTTC. V and J are TRBV11-2 and TRBJ2-1; D is undetermined. In germline, CDR1 is SGHAT, CDR2 FQNNGV. The CDR3 has 15 residues. The V end was cut by 2 bases, the J end by 4 bases, with 12 bases between.

This clonotype is large within its sample. Here the CDR3 DNA reads TGTGCCAGCAGCCCCACCCGGGGCCGCGGCAATCAGCCCCAGCATTTT. Its translation: CASSPTRGRGNQPQHF. This rearrangement joins TRBV7-6 to TRBJ1-5; possibly TRBD1 for D (5 bases). The germline V and J ends were trimmed by 5 bases and 2 bases, with 16 bases remaining between them. The CDR3 covers 16 residues. Germline V gene lookup returns CDR1 SGHVS and CDR2 FNYEAQ.

The rearrangement uses TRBV18 and TRBJ2-1; TRBD2 matches 10 bases. The CDR3 loop spans 15 amino acids. The trim removed 6 bases at V and 9 bases at J, leaving 11 bases unmatched. CDR1 and CDR2 from the germline V gene are KGHSH and LQKENI. The CDR3 DNA reads TGTGCCAGCTCGAGGGACCAGCGGGGGGGGATTGAGCAGTTCTTC. Translating gives CASSRDQRGGIEQFF.

This clonotype is large by share. The chain links TRBV6-5 to TRBJ1-6, with 9 bases identical to TRBD1. With 5 bases clipped from V and 9 bases from J, the junction kept 8 bases outside the gene matches. The length of the CDR3 is 15 residues. Per germline, CDR1 MNHEY and CDR2 SVGAGI. CDR3 residues: CASSTTGQGGSPLHF. CDR3 DNA sequence: TGTGCCAGCAGTACAACGGGACAGGGAGGTTCACCCCTCCACTTT.

This clonotype is large by share. The chain employs TRBV29-1 and TRBJ2-1, with TRBD2 matching 9 bases. The J segment lost 4 bases and the V segment lost 7 bases, leaving 5 bases of the junction unmatched. The V gene's germline CDR1 is SQVTM and CDR2 ANQGSEA. The CDR3 has 13 residues. The DNA for the CDR3 is TGCAGCGCCGGGAGCGGGGGGTACAATGAGCAGTTCTTC. This gives the protein CSAGSGGYNEQFF.

The J gene is TRBJ2-7, the V gene TRBV18; TRBD2 matches at 8 bases. This CDR3 spans 14 amino acids. The junction had 5 bases not matched to a gene; V was cut back by 3 bases and J by 4 bases. Looked up from germline, CDR1 is KGHSH and CDR2 is LQKENI. CDR3 bases: TGTGCCAGCTCACCGAATAGCGGGGAGTACGAGCAGTACTTC. Protein product: CASSPNSGEYEQYF. Supplemented by reference TRBV18 and TRBJ2-7, the full variable domain reads NAGVMQNPRHLVRRRGQEARLRCSPMKGHSHVYWYRQLPEEGLKFMVYLQKENIIDESGMPKERFSAEFPKEGPSILRIQQVVRGDSAAYFCASSPNSGEYEQYFGPGTRLTVT.

This clonotype was picked up a small number of times. The chain employs TRBV11-2 and TRBJ2-7, with D possibly being TRBD1 or TRBD2 (5 bases each). Germline assignment: CDR1 SGHAT and CDR2 FQNNGV. The V and J ends lost 5 bases and 2 bases respectively, with 13 bases between them. This CDR3 is built from 14 residues. CDR3 amino acids: CASSIRDQAYEQYF. CDR3 nucleotide sequence: TGTGCCAGCAGCATCCGGGACCAGGCCTACGAGCAGTACTTC.

This chain connects TRBV7-2 to TRBJ1-6, with D perhaps TRBD1 (5 bases). Germline CDR1 reads SGHTA; CDR2 reads FQGNSA. This CDR3 contains 13 residues. Trimming stripped 6 bases from V and 8 bases from J, with 11 bases between. CDR3 DNA: TGTGCCAGCAGTTCCAGGGTGGATTCACCCCTCCACTTT. It codes for CASSSRVDSPLHF.

This clonotype is labeled as medium-sized. The chain couples TRBV19 to TRBJ2-1, with 7 nucleotides matching TRBD2. V shed 4 bases, J shed 10 bases, and the junction held 7 bases outside the gene matches. Germline CDR1 and CDR2: LNHDA and SQIVND (reference sequence). This CDR3 contains 13 residues. This CDR3 is CASSSRAGVEQFF. Here the CDR3 DNA reads TGTGCCAGTAGTAGTAGGGCGGGGGTCGAGCAGTTCTTC.

As regards this clonotype: A junction boundary mismatches the germline segment, possibly from a read error. This sequence joins TRBV6-4 and TRBJ2-7; TRBD1 matches at 8 bases. Germline values: CDR1 MRHNA, CDR2 SNTAGT. The CDR3 length is 14 residues. Here the CDR3 reads CASRHPRQGRPVGF. The CDR3 nucleotides read TGTGCCAGCAGACATCCACGACAGGGGCGTCCGGTGGGATTC.